This T cell receptor (beta chain) appears in the sequencing data of a study of cytomegalovirus exposure and HLA in healthy donors. There are a few counts of this clone. Assay: immunoSEQ multiplex PCR; the TCRdb copy retains only in-frame clones and omits some. The table shows under 80,000 clones, with approximately 88% occurring only once. This CDR3 comprises 13 residues. Germline values: CDR1 LGHNA, CDR2 YNFKEQ. V lost 0 bases and J 7 bases, leaving 7 bases between the germline ends. The chain couples TRBV4-2 to TRBJ2-1; D is uncertain. The sequence was obtained from a woman aged 18-35 years in good health and CMV-seronegative. The material sequenced was PBMCs. In DNA, the CDR3 is TGTGCCAGCAGCCAAGACCGAGAGAATGAGCAGTTCTTC. Protein product: CASSQDRENEQFF.